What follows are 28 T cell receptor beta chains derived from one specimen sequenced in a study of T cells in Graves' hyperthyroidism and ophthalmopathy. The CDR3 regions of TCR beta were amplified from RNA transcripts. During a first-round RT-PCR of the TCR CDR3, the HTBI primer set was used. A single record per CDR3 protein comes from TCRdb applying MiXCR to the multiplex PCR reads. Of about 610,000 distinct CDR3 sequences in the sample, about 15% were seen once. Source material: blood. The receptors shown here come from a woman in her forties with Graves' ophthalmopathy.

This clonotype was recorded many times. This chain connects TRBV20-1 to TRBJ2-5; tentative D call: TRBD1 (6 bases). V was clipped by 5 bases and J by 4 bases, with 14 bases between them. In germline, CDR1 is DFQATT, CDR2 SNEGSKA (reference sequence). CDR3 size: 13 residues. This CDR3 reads CSALGGSGETQYF. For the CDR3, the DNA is TGCAGTGCTCTAGGGGGTTCGGGAGAGACCCAGTACTTC.

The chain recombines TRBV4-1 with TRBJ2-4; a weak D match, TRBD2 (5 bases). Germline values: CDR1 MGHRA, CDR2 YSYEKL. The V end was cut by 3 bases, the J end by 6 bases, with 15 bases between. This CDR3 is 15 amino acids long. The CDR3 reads CASSQRALAGNIQYF. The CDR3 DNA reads TGCGCCAGCAGCCAGAGGGCCCTGGCCGGAAACATTCAGTACTTC.

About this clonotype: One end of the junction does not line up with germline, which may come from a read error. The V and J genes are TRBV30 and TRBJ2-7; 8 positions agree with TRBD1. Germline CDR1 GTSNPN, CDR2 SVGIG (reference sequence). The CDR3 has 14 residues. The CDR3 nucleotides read TGTGCATGGAGTGGGGGAACAGGGGGCTACGAGCAGTACTTC. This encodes CAWSGGTGGYEQYF.

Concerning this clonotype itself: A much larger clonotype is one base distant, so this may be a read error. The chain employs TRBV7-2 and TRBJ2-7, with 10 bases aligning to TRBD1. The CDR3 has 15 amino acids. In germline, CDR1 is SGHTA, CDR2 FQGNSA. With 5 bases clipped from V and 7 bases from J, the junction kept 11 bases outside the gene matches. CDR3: CASSKCGQGVGEQYF. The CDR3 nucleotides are TGTGCCAGCAGCAAATGTGGACAGGGGGTTGGGGAGCAGTACTTC.

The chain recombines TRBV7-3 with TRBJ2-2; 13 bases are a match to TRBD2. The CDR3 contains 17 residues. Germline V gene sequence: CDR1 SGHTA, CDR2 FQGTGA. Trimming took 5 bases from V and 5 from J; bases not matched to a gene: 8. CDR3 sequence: CASSPGTSGTPTGELFF. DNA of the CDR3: TGTGCCAGCAGCCCAGGGACTAGCGGGACCCCAACCGGGGAGCTGTTTTTT.

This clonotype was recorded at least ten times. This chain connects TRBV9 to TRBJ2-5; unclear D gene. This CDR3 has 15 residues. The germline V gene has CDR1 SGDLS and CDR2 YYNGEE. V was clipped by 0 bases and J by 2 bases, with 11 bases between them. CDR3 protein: CASSVVGSVQETQYF. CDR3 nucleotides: TGTGCCAGCAGCGTAGTGGGAAGCGTTCAAGAGACCCAGTACTTC.

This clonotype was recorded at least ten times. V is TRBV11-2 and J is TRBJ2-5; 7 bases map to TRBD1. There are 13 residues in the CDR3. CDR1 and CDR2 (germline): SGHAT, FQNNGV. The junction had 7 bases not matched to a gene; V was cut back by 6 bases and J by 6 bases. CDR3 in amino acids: CASRRGGRKTQYF. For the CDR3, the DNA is TGTGCCAGCAGACGAGGGGGCAGAAAGACCCAGTACTTC.

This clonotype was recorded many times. CDR3 sequence (DNA): TGTGCCAGCAGTTACTCCTGGCAGAACACTGAAGCTTTCTTT. Translation gives CASSYSWQNTEAFF. The chain couples TRBV6-5 to TRBJ1-1; D remains ambiguous. V was cut by 0 bases and J by 1 base, with 6 bases left in between. Germline CDR1 and CDR2: MNHEY and SVGAGI. The CDR3 covers 14 residues.

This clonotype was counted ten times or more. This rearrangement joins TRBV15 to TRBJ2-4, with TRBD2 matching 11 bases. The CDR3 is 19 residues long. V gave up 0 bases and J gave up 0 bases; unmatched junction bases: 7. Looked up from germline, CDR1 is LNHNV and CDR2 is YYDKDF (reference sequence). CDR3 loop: CATSRDRLAGRLAKNIQYF. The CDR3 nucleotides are TGTGCCACCAGCAGAGATAGACTAGCGGGAAGGCTAGCCAAAAACATTCAGTACTTC.

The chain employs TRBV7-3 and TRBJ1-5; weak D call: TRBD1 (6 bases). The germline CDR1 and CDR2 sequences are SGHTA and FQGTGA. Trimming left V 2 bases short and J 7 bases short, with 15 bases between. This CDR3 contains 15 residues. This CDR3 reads CASSLDGGPHQPQHF. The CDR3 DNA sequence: TGTGCCAGCAGCTTAGATGGGGGCCCGCACCAGCCCCAGCATTTT.

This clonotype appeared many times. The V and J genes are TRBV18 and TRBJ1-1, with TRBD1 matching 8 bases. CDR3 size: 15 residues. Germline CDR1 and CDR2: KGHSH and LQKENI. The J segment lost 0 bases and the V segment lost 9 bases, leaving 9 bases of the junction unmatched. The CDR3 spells CASSPGTGMNTEAFF. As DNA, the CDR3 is TGTGCCAGTAGTCCCGGGACAGGTATGAACACTGAAGCTTTCTTT.

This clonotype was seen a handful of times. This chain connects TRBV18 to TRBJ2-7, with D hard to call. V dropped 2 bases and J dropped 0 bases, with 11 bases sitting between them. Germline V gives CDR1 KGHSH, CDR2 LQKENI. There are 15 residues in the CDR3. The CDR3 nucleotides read TGTGCCAGCTCACCAAGGTCCGCTAACTCCTACGAGCAGTACTTC. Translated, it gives CASSPRSANSYEQYF.

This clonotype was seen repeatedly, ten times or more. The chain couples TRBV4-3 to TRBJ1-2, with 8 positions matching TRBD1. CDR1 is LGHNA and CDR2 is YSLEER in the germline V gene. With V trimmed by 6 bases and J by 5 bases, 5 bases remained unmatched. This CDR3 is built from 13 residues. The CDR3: CASRDRTGYGYTF. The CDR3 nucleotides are TGCGCCAGCAGAGACAGGACAGGGTATGGCTACACCTTC.

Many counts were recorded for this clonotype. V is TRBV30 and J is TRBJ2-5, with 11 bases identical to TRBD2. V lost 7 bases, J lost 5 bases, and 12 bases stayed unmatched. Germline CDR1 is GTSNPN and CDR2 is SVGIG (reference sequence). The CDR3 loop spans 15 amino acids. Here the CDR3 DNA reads TGTGCCTTAGCCCGACTAGCGGGAAATGTTGAGACCCAGTACTTC. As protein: CALARLAGNVETQYF.

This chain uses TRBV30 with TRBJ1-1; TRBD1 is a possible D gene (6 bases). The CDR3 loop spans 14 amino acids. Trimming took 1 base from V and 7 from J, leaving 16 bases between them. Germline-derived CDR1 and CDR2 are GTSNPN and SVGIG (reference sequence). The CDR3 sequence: CAWSGQGSGGEAFF. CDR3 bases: TGTGCCTGGAGTGGCCAGGGGAGCGGGGGTGAAGCTTTCTTT.

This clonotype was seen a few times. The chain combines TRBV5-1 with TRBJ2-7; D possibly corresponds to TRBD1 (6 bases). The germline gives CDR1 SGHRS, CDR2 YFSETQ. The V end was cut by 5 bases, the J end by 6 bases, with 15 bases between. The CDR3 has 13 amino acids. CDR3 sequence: CASSPGQLSEQYF. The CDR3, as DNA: TGCGCCAGCAGTCCCGGACAGCTCAGCGAGCAGTACTTC.

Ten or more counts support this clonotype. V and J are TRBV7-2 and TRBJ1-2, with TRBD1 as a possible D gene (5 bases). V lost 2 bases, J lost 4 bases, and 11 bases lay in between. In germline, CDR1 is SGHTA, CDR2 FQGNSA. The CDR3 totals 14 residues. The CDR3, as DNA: TGTGCCAGCAGCTTAAACGCAGGGAGCTATGGCTACACCTTC. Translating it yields CASSLNAGSYGYTF.

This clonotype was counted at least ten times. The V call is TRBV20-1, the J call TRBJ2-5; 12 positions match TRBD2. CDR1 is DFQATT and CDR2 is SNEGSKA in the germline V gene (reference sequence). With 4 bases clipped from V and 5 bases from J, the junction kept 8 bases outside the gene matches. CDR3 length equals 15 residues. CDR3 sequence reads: CSANPTSGSRETQYF. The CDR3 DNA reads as TGCAGTGCTAACCCGACTAGCGGGAGCCGGGAGACCCAGTACTTC.

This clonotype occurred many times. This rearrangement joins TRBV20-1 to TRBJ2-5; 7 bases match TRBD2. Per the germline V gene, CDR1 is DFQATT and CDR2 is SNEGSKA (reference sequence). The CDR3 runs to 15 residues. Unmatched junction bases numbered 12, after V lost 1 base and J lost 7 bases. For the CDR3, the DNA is TGCAGTGCTAGAGTACGGGAGTTAGGGAGGGGGACCCAGTACTTC. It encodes CSARVRELGRGTQYF.

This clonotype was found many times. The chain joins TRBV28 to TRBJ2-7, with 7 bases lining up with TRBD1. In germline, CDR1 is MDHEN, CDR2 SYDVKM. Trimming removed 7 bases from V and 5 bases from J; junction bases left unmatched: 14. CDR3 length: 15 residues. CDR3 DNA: TGTGCCAGCAATTTTAACTCAGGGGGAAGCGACGAGCAGTACTTC. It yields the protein CASNFNSGGSDEQYF. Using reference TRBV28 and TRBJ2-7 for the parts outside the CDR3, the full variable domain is DVKVTQSSRYLVKRTGEKVFLECVQDMDHENMFWYRQDPGLGLRLIYFSYDVKMKEKGDIPEGYSVSREKKERFSLILESASTNQTSMYLCASNFNSGGSDEQYFGPGTRLTVT.

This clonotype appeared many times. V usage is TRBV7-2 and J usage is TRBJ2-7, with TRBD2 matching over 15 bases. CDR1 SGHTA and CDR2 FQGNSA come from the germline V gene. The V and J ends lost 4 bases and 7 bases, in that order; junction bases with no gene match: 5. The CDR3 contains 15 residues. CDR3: CASSSGTSGRSEQYF. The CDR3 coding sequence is TGTGCCAGCAGCTCGGGGACTAGCGGGAGGAGTGAGCAGTACTTC.

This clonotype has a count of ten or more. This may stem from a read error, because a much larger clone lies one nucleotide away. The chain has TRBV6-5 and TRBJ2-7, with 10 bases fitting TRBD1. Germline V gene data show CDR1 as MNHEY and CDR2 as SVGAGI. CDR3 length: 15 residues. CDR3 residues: CVSSYARDRGYEQYF. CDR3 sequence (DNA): TGTGTCAGCAGTTACGCCCGGGACAGGGGATACGAGCAGTACTTC.

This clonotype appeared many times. CDR3 nucleotides: TGTGCCAGCAGCCGAGGGAACATACAGCCCCAGCATTTT. This encodes CASSRGNIQPQHF. V gene TRBV7-2 combines with J gene TRBJ1-5; no definite D call. The CDR3 contains 13 residues. The germline CDR1 and CDR2 sequences are SGHTA and FQGNSA. V lost 5 bases to trimming and J lost 7 bases, with 12 bases between them.

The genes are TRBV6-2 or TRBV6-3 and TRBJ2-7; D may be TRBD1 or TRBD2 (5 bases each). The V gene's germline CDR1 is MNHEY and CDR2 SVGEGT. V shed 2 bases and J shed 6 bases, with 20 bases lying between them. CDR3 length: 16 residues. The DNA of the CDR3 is TGTGCCAGCAGTTACCCCGGGACCGGCCGCGATTTCGAGCAGTACTTC. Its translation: CASSYPGTGRDFEQYF.

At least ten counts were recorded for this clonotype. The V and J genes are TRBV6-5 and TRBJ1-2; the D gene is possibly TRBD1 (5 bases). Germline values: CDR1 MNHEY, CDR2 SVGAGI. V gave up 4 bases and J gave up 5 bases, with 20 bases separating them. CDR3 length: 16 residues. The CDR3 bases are TGTGCCAGCAGTTTCGGGGGGGTCCTGGAAACATATGGCTACACCTTC. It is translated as CASSFGGVLETYGYTF.

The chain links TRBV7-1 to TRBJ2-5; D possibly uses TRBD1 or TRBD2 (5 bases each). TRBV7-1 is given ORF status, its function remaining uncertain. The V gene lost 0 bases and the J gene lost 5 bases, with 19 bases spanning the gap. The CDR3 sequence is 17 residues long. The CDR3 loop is CASSSALTPGRRETQYF. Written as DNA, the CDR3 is TGTGCCAGCAGCTCAGCGCTGACCCCGGGACGAAGGGAGACCCAGTACTTC.

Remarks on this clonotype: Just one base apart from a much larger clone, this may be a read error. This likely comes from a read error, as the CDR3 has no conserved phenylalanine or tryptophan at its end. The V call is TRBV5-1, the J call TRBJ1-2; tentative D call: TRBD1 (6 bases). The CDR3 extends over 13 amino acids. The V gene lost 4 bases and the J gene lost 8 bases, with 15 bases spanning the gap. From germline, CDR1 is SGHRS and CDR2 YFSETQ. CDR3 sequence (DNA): TGCGCCAGCAGCCAAGAGGACAGTTTAGGCTACACCCTC. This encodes CASSQEDSLGYTL.

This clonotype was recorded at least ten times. The DNA of the CDR3 is TGTGCCAGCAGCTCTCAGTCGGGGTACCAAGAGACCCAGTACTTC. This encodes CASSSQSGYQETQYF. The V and J genes are TRBV11-1 and TRBJ2-5; the D gene is possibly TRBD2 (5 bases). Trimming cost V 4 bases and J 0 bases, with 12 bases left between them. CDR3 length equals 15 residues. Germline V lookup: CDR1 SGHAT, CDR2 FQDESV (reference sequence).